The 9 T cell receptor beta chains below were found in one sample sequenced in a study of response to subunit inactivated influenza vaccine. TCRdb reprocessed the RT-PCR reads with MiXCR, giving one entry per CDR3 protein. Among some 190,000 distinct CDR3 sequences listed, roughly 14% were seen once. The sequencing used CD8+ T cells sorted from PBMCs, collected 5 days after vaccination. All receptors derive from a middle-aged man who received an inactivated influenza vaccine.

This clonotype was recorded a few times. The V and J genes are TRBV5-6 and TRBJ2-7; the D is unclear. V dropped 0 bases and J dropped 3 bases, with 7 bases sitting between them. The CDR3 is 13 residues long. CDR1 SGHDT and CDR2 YYEEEE come from the germline V gene. The CDR3 loop is CASSLDGHYEQYF. DNA of the CDR3: TGTGCCAGCAGCTTGGATGGCCACTACGAGCAGTACTTC.

This clonotype appeared a few times. The rearrangement joins TRBV27 to TRBJ2-3, with a tentative D call TRBD1 (6 bases). This CDR3 spans 14 amino acids. The germline V gene encodes CDR1 MNHEY and CDR2 SMNVEV (reference sequence). V was cut by 6 bases and J by 11 bases, with 21 bases left in between. The CDR3 region is CASSLWDTRGGQYF. The CDR3 DNA is TGTGCCAGCAGCCTCTGGGACACCCGAGGAGGGCAGTATTTT.

This chain joins TRBV4-1 and TRBJ2-7; D ambiguous. Trimming shortened V by 2 bases and J by 3 bases, and 8 bases separated the two germline ends. The CDR3 covers 13 residues. Germline CDR1 MGHRA, CDR2 YSYEKL. The CDR3: CASSQTTDYEQYF. The CDR3 DNA follows: TGCGCCAGCAGCCAAACAACCGACTACGAGCAGTACTTC.

The CDR3 DNA reads as TGTGCCAGCAGTCCGATCCTTAGCAATCAGCCCCAGCATTTT. Protein: CASSPILSNQPQHF. The chain is built from TRBV27 and TRBJ1-5; D unclear. The CDR3 consists of 14 residues. Germline V gives CDR1 MNHEY, CDR2 SMNVEV (reference sequence). V lost 5 bases and J 0 bases, leaving 8 bases between the germline ends.

The V call is TRBV20-1, the J call TRBJ1-5; D call uncertain. The CDR3 sequence is 14 residues long. Germline-derived CDR1 and CDR2 are DFQATT and SNEGSKA (reference sequence). Trimming left V 0 bases short and J 7 bases short, with 13 bases between. The CDR3 region has the DNA TGCAGTGCTAGAGACGTCGGGTACGGCCAGCCCCAGCATTTT. This gives the protein CSARDVGYGQPQHF.

The genes are TRBV7-8 and TRBJ2-5, with TRBD1 identical over 7 bases. After removal of 6 bases from V and 13 bases from J, the junction contained 17 bases not matched to a gene. This CDR3 is built from 14 residues. From germline, CDR1 is SGHVS and CDR2 FQNEAQ. For the CDR3, the DNA is TGTGCCAGCAGGACCTGGGCAGGGGGTAAAGGCCTGTACTTC. Translating it yields CASRTWAGGKGLYF.

The CDR3 region has the DNA TGTGCCAGCAGCTTAGGATGGGGGATTGAGACCCAGTACTTC. Amino acids: CASSLGWGIETQYF. This chain uses TRBV7-9 with TRBJ2-5, with D perhaps given as TRBD1 or TRBD2 (5 bases each). The CDR3 spans 14 residues. CDR1 is SEHNR and CDR2 is FQNEAQ in the germline V gene (reference sequence). Trimming removed 1 base from V and 5 bases from J, with 11 bases in between.

This clonotype occurred many times. V gene TRBV7-8 combines with J gene TRBJ2-7; the D call may be TRBD1 or TRBD2 (5 bases each). This CDR3 spans 13 amino acids. Trimming took off 5 bases at V and 5 bases at J, with 13 bases between the two ends. CDR1 is SGHVS and CDR2 is FQNEAQ in the germline V gene. CDR3 nucleotide sequence: TGTGCCAGCAGCCACCGGGACGGCAACGAGCAGTACTTC. This encodes CASSHRDGNEQYF. Looking up the rest from reference TRBV7-8 and TRBJ2-7 gives the full variable domain: GAGVSQSPRYKVAKRGQDVALRCDPISGHVSLFWYQQALGQGPEFLTYFQNEAQLDKSGLPSDRFFAERPEGSVSTLKIQRTQQEDSAVYLCASSHRDGNEQYFGPGTRLTVT.

The chain's CDR3 is CASSLRQERDQETQYF. DNA of the CDR3: TGTGCCAGCAGCTTACGGCAGGAAAGGGACCAAGAGACCCAGTACTTC. The chain employs TRBV13 and TRBJ2-5; D call uncertain. Trimming stripped 2 bases from V and 0 bases from J, with 13 bases between. The CDR3 is 16 residues long. Looked up from germline, CDR1 is PRHDT and CDR2 is FYEKMQ (reference sequence).